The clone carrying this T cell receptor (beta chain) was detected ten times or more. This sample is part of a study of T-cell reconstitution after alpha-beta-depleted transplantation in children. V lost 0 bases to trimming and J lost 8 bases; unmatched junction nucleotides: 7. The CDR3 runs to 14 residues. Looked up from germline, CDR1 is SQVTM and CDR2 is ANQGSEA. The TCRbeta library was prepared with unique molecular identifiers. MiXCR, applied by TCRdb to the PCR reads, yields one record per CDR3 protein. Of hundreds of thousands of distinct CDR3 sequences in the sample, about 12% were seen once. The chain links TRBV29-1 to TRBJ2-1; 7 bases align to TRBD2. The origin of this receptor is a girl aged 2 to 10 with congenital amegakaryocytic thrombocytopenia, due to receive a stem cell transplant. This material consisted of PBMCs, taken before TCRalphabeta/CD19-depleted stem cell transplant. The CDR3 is CSVEDRREFDEQFF. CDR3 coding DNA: TGCAGCGTTGAAGATCGGCGGGAGTTCGATGAGCAGTTCTTC.